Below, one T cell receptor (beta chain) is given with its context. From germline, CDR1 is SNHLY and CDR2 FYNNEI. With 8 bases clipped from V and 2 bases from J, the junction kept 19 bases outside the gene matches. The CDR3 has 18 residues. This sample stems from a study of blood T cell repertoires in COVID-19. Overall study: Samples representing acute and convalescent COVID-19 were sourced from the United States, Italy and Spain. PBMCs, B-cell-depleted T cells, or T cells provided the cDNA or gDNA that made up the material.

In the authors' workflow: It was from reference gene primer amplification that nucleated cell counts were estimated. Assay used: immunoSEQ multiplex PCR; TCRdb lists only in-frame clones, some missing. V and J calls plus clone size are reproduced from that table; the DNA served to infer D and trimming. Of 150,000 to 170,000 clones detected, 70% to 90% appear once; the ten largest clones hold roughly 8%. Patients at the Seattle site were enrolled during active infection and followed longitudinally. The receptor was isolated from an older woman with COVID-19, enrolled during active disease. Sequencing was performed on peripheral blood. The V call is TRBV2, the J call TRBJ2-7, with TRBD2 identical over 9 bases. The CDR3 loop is CASGSTSGALRGPYEQYF. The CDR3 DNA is TGTGCCAGCGGTTCGACTAGCGGAGCCCTTCGGGGACCCTACGAGCAGTACTTC.